This TCR beta chain is from a study of cytomegalovirus exposure and HLA in healthy donors. Comment on this clone: Its antigen is unidentified.

PCR employed 60 Vbeta and 13 Jbeta primers. Only in-frame clones appear in the TCRdb table, and some are missing; sequencing was by immunoSEQ multiplex PCR. The sample holds some 91,000 clones, less than 70% seen once. Although they were nominally healthy when sampled, donors likely had unrecorded immune exposures. CMV serostatus was not recorded for this donor. Study-wide results and limits: In vitro assays verified that three CMV-associated chains recognized CMV antigens specifically.

Unmatched junction bases numbered 11, after V lost 5 bases and J lost 0 bases. This CDR3 is 17 amino acids long. CDR1 is LGHNA, CDR2 YSLEER, per germline. The source of this sequence is a human donor in good health. Sequenced input: PBMCs. V is TRBV4-3 and J is TRBJ1-1; TRBD1 agrees at 8 bases. The CDR3: CASSTRTGWIVNTEAFF. The CDR3, as DNA: TGCGCCAGCAGCACTCGGACAGGGTGGATAGTGAACACTGAAGCTTTCTTT.